This TCR beta chain is drawn from a study of T cells expressing NK-cell markers. The CDR3 is 16 residues long. CDR1 is PRHDT and CDR2 is FYEKMQ in the germline V gene (reference sequence). TCRdb reworked the 5' RACE reads into one entry per CDR3 protein, no DNA. The table gives about 540,000 distinct CDR3 sequences; the top ten clones make up under 4.5% of it. Overall study results and limits: These clonotypes, the leaders elsewhere, also led the CD3+CD56-NKG2C+ fraction in four donors. Whether expanded NKG2C+ T cell clones were HCMV specific stayed uncertain.

As to this clonotype: Its target is not known.

The chain employs TRBV13 and TRBJ2-1; TCRdb's D call, TRBD2, is unchecked because there is no DNA. The sequenced sample was blood T cells: a sorted CD56 or NKG2C T cell subset, CD4+ or CD8+ T cells, or bulk PBMC T cells (not recorded which). The TCR was taken from a man in his late teens or twenties in good health. CDR3 sequence: CASSFGEGLLYNEQFF.